Below, 13 T cell receptor beta chains from the same sample are listed, as sequenced in a study of Ad26.COV2.S vaccination and SARS-CoV-2 variants. TCRdb's copy holds only in-frame clones and misses some; the assay was immunoSEQ multiplex PCR. The repertoire holds roughly 180,000 clones, with approximately 88% as singletons. The sequencing here drew on peripheral blood, taken after recovery from COVID-19. Receptor source: a human donor who had recovered from COVID-19.

V usage is TRBV4-1 and J usage is TRBJ1-1; TRBD1 might be the D (5 bases). CDR1 is MGHRA and CDR2 is YSYEKL in the germline V gene. The CDR3 loop spans 15 amino acids. Trimming took off 3 bases at V and 1 base at J, with 12 bases between the two ends. The CDR3 loop is CASSHPGGGNTEAFF. CDR3 coding DNA: TGCGCCAGCAGCCACCCCGGGGGGGGGAACACTGAAGCTTTCTTT.

The chain recombines TRBV4-2 with TRBJ2-3, with 7 bases lining up with TRBD1. The trim removed 2 bases at V and 2 bases at J, leaving 4 bases unmatched. Germline-derived CDR1 and CDR2 are LGHNA and YNFKEQ. The CDR3 is 15 residues long. In nucleotides, the CDR3 is TGTGCCAGCAGCCAAAGGGACAGATACACAGATACGCAGTATTTT. Its protein is CASSQRDRYTDTQYF.

This clone was seen a single time. The J gene is TRBJ1-1, the V gene TRBV25-1; possible D gene TRBD1, 5 bases. The V end was cut by 5 bases, the J end by 0 bases, with 16 bases between. CDR1 MGHDK and CDR2 SYGVNS come from the germline V gene. The CDR3 is 16 amino acids. CDR3 residues: CASSRGRRGMNTEAFF. DNA of the CDR3: TGTGCCAGCAGTCGCGGACGGCGGGGGATGAACACTGAAGCTTTCTTT.

The chain combines TRBV12-3 or TRBV12-4 with TRBJ2-5, with no clear D. This CDR3 has 12 amino acids. V was cut by 6 bases and J by 5 bases, with 10 bases left in between. The CDR3 spells CASSSNRETQYF. The CDR3 DNA reads TGTGCCAGCAGCTCCAATAGGGAGACCCAGTACTTC.

This chain links TRBV7-3 with TRBJ2-5; a possible D gene is TRBD1 (6 bases). The V and J ends lost 5 bases and 5 bases respectively, with 12 bases between them. The CDR3 extends over 13 amino acids. In germline, CDR1 is SGHTA, CDR2 FQGTGA. In DNA form, the CDR3 reads TGTGCCAGCAGCCAAGGAAGGGGGGAGACCCAGTACTTC. This encodes CASSQGRGETQYF.

The chain is built from TRBV12-3 or TRBV12-4 and TRBJ2-7; D perhaps matches TRBD1 (6 bases). V was pared by 5 bases and J by 0 bases, with 8 bases between. This CDR3 comprises 13 residues. The CDR3 nucleotides are TGTGCCAGCAGTCGGGACACCTCCTACGAGCAGTACTTC. It codes for CASSRDTSYEQYF.

This sequence joins TRBV6-6 and TRBJ1-1; D is perhaps TRBD1 (5 bases). The CDR3 covers 15 residues. Germline V gene data show CDR1 as MNHNY and CDR2 as SVGAGI (reference sequence). Trimming removed 11 bases at V and 1 base at J, with 20 bases between. The CDR3, as DNA: TGTGCCCCCCCCCAGGGCAGATTAACGAACACTGAAGCTTTCTTT. As protein: CAPPQGRLTNTEAFF.

CDR3 bases: TGTGCCAGCACTACCCGACAGAGCGATGACTATGGCTACACCTTC. The encoded protein is CASTTRQSDDYGYTF. The chain couples TRBV27 to TRBJ1-2, with D perhaps matching TRBD1 (5 bases). Trimming left V 7 bases short and J 3 bases short, with 18 bases between. CDR1 MNHEY and CDR2 SMNVEV come from the germline V gene (reference sequence). CDR3 length: 15 amino acids.

The rearrangement uses TRBV6-5 and TRBJ2-3, with 10 bases matching TRBD2. In germline, CDR1 is MNHEY, CDR2 SVGAGI. The CDR3 consists of 15 residues. With V trimmed by 6 bases and J by 6 bases, 9 bases remained unmatched. The CDR3 here is CASSPSGGAGDTQYF. Here the CDR3 DNA reads TGTGCCAGCAGCCCCAGCGGGGGGGCCGGGGATACGCAGTATTTT.

V usage is TRBV27 and J usage is TRBJ2-5; 8 nucleotides align to TRBD2. This CDR3 comprises 14 residues. The J segment lost 5 bases and the V segment lost 5 bases, leaving 7 bases of the junction unmatched. The germline gives CDR1 MNHEY, CDR2 SMNVEV (reference sequence). The CDR3 DNA reads as TGTGCCAGCAGTACCCTAGCGGGCCGGGAGACCCAGTACTTC. Translating it yields CASSTLAGRETQYF.

V gene TRBV7-2 combines with J gene TRBJ2-1, with TRBD2 identical over 7 bases. The CDR3 length is 17 residues. The V gene's germline CDR1 is SGHTA and CDR2 FQGNSA. Trimming took 0 bases from V and 5 from J; bases not matched to a gene: 10. Here the CDR3 reads CASSLAYVGGPNNEQFF. Written as DNA, the CDR3 is TGTGCCAGCAGCTTAGCGTACGTGGGAGGGCCGAACAATGAGCAGTTCTTC.

The V and J genes are TRBV7-8 and TRBJ1-4; no clear D. Deletions cut 1 base from V and 7 bases from J, with 10 bases between. Germline values: CDR1 SGHVS, CDR2 FQNEAQ. The CDR3 extends over 14 amino acids. The CDR3 nucleotides are TGTGCCAGCAGCTTAGTAGTCTCTCGTGAAAAACTGTTTTTT. Translation: CASSLVVSREKLFF.

V is TRBV3-1 (or the pseudogene TRBV3-2) and J is TRBJ2-7; 7 nucleotides line up with TRBD1. Germline assignment: CDR1 LGHDT and CDR2 YNNKEL (reference sequence). CDR3 size: 12 residues. Germline trimming cut 4 bases from V and 10 bases from J; bases unmatched to any gene: 7. As DNA, the CDR3 is TGTGCCAGCAGCCCGGACAGGAACCAACAGTACTTC. Encoded protein: CASSPDRNQQYF.